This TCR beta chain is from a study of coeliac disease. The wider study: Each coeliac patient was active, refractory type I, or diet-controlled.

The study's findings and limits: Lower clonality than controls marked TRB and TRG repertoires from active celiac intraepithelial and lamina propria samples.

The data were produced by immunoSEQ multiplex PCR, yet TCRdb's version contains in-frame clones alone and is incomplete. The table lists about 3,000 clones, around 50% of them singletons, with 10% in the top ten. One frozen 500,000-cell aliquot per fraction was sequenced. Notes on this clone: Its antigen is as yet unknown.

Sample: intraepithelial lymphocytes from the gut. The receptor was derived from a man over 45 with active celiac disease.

The CDR3 sequence: CASSVADRGQTGELFF. The CDR3 bases are TGTGCCAGCAGCGTAGCGGACAGGGGGCAGACCGGGGAGCTGTTTTTT. This chain links TRBV9 with TRBJ2-2; 11 bases are shared with TRBD1. The CDR3 contains 16 residues. Germline trimming cut 0 bases from V and 5 bases from J; bases unmatched to any gene: 3. Germline lookup yields CDR1 SGDLS and CDR2 YYNGEE.